What follows are 12 T cell receptor beta chains derived from one specimen sequenced in a study of T cell clones after liver transplantation. TCRdb's copy holds only in-frame clones and misses some; the assay was immunoSEQ multiplex PCR. The sample yields around 110,000 clones, approximately 90% seen once. The source was CD4+ T cells from blood, collected 12 months after liver transplant. The receptor source for this set is a human patient who received a liver transplant. T cells may partly derive from the graft donor.

With regard to this clone: Distinct nucleotide sequences in the sample also encode this CDR3. The V and J genes are TRBV2 and TRBJ2-7, with TRBD2 matching over 9 bases. The CDR3 loop spans 16 amino acids. With V trimmed by 3 bases and J by 5 bases, 11 bases remained unmatched. From germline, CDR1 is SNHLY and CDR2 FYNNEI. The CDR3 here is CASSDGLAGRSHEQYF. DNA of the CDR3: TGTGCCAGCAGTGATGGGCTAGCGGGAAGGTCCCACGAGCAGTACTTC.

V gene TRBV25-1 combines with J gene TRBJ2-5; D is perhaps TRBD1 (6 bases). The CDR3 loop spans 13 amino acids. Germline CDR1 MGHDK, CDR2 SYGVNS. The germline V and J ends were trimmed by 3 bases and 3 bases, with 8 bases remaining between them. CDR3 residues: CASSDGGEETQYF. The CDR3 region has the DNA TGTGCCAGCAGTGATGGGGGCGAAGAGACCCAGTACTTC.

The DNA of the CDR3 is TGTGCCAGCGGACCGGGACAGGGGGTTAGTCGCTACACCTTC. Its protein product is CASGPGQGVSRYTF. The chain joins TRBV2 to TRBJ1-2, with 11 bases fitting TRBD1. Looked up from germline, CDR1 is SNHLY and CDR2 is FYNNEI. J was trimmed by 9 bases and V by 8 bases; bases with no gene match: 11. The CDR3 has 14 residues. Drawing the rest from reference TRBV2 and TRBJ1-2, the complete variable domain is EPEVTQTPSHQVTQMGQEVILRCVPISNHLYFYWYRQILGQKVEFLVSFYNNEISEKSEIFDDQFSVERPDGSNFTLKIRSTKLEDSAMYFCASGPGQGVSRYTFGSGTRLTVV.

J is TRBJ2-7 and V is TRBV10-2; TRBD2 aligns across 10 bases. V lost 8 bases to trimming and J lost 1 base; unmatched junction nucleotides: 5. The CDR3 is 14 residues long. Looked up from germline, CDR1 is WSHSY and CDR2 is SAAADI. CDR3 nucleotides: TGCGCCAGCCGGACTAGCGGCATTTCCTACGAGCAGTACTTC. Amino acid sequence: CASRTSGISYEQYF.

This rearrangement joins TRBV11-3 to TRBJ1-4, with TRBD1 identical over 8 bases. Germline V gives CDR1 SGHNT, CDR2 YENEEA. The CDR3 length is 15 residues. The ends lost 4 bases at V and 3 bases at J; junction bases unmatched: 4. The CDR3 is CASSSSDRANEKLFF. CDR3 DNA: TGTGCCAGCAGCTCGTCGGACAGGGCTAATGAAAAACTGTTTTTT.

The genes are TRBV7-9 and TRBJ1-2; tentative D call: TRBD1 (6 bases). In germline, CDR1 is SEHNR, CDR2 FQNEAQ (reference sequence). CDR3 size: 13 residues. The V end was cut by 5 bases, the J end by 7 bases, with 14 bases between. The CDR3: CASSHGQSLGYTF. In DNA, the CDR3 is TGTGCCAGCAGCCACGGACAGTCTCTTGGCTACACCTTC.

The V and J genes are TRBV9 and TRBJ2-5, with D tentatively TRBD1 (6 bases). The CDR3 consists of 14 residues. The germline CDR1 and CDR2 sequences are SGDLS and YYNGEE. V was cut by 1 base and J by 5 bases, with 12 bases left in between. The CDR3 region is CASSVKGVGETQYF. Here the CDR3 DNA reads TGTGCCAGCAGCGTAAAGGGGGTTGGCGAGACCCAGTACTTC.

The chain recombines TRBV28 with TRBJ2-7, with D possibly TRBD1 on 6 matching bases. Germline assignment: CDR1 MDHEN and CDR2 SYDVKM. The ends were cut back, 6 bases at V and 5 bases at J, with 11 bases in the middle. The CDR3 sequence is 12 residues long. The DNA of the CDR3 is TGTGCCAGCAGGTCCACAGGGAACGAGCAGTACTTC. Protein: CASRSTGNEQYF.

This chain links TRBV4-2 with TRBJ2-1, with 8 bases identical to TRBD1. This CDR3 is built from 17 residues. Germline V CDR1 and CDR2: LGHNA, YNFKEQ. V shed 0 bases and J 1 base; nucleotides not matched to a gene: 5. Here the CDR3 DNA reads TGTGCCAGCAGCCAAGATCGGGGGACAGGTTCCTACAATGAGCAGTTCTTC. Translated: CASSQDRGTGSYNEQFF.

This clone appeared a single time. The chain uses TRBV18 and TRBJ2-5, with D hard to call. This CDR3 has 14 amino acids. Germline CDR1 reads KGHSH; CDR2 reads LQKENI. V lost 6 bases, J lost 0 bases, and 11 bases lay in between. The DNA of the CDR3 is TGTGCCAGCTCCCTCGGACGAGACCAAGAGACCCAGTACTTC. Amino acid sequence: CASSLGRDQETQYF.

The V and J genes are TRBV7-3 and TRBJ2-2, with 14 nucleotides matching TRBD2. V was pared by 5 bases and J by 5 bases, with 4 bases of the junction left unmatched. CDR3 size: 16 residues. Germline V lookup: CDR1 SGHTA, CDR2 FQGTGA. The CDR3 DNA reads as TGTGCCAGCAGCAGCGGGACTAGCGGGAGAACCGGGGAGCTGTTTTTT. As protein: CASSSGTSGRTGELFF.

This clone was seen just once. The chain recombines TRBV6-1 with TRBJ2-3, with D tentatively TRBD1 (6 bases). Germline CDR1 is MNHNS and CDR2 is SASEGT. This CDR3 is 11 amino acids long. Trimming stripped 11 bases from V and 5 bases from J, with 11 bases between. The CDR3 protein is CAGRGQDTQYF. The CDR3, as DNA: TGTGCCGGCCGGGGACAAGATACGCAGTATTTT.